This entry concerns a single T cell receptor beta chain. Its antigen is undetermined. Other DNA sequences in the sample encode the same CDR3. V lost 0 bases, J lost 2 bases, and 7 bases lay in between. Germline CDR1 and CDR2: SGHVS and FQNEAQ. The CDR3 is 14 amino acids. These data originate in a study of cytomegalovirus exposure and HLA in healthy donors. Use of 60 Vbeta and 13 Jbeta primers characterized the PCR. Some clones are missing from TCRdb's copy, which holds only in-frame ones; the method was immunoSEQ multiplex PCR. The specimen's table records some 200,000 clones. Healthy bone marrow donors made up the donor group. Study observations and caveats: HLA alleles were associated with 18,000 or so TCR beta sequences in a later analysis at 0.05 false discovery rate. Clonal expansion, a later analysis showed, was greater in HLA-associated TCR beta chains than in equally common others. From TCR beta sequences, most subjects' HLA-A and HLA-B alleles were reportedly predicted accurately.

Sequencing used PBMCs. The clonotype comes from a woman younger than 30 in good health and CMV-seropositive. This chain joins TRBV7-8 and TRBJ1-1; no clear D gene. For the CDR3, the DNA is TGTGCCAGCAGCTTAGCGCGGAGAAACACTGAAGCTTTCTTT. Amino acid sequence: CASSLARRNTEAFF.